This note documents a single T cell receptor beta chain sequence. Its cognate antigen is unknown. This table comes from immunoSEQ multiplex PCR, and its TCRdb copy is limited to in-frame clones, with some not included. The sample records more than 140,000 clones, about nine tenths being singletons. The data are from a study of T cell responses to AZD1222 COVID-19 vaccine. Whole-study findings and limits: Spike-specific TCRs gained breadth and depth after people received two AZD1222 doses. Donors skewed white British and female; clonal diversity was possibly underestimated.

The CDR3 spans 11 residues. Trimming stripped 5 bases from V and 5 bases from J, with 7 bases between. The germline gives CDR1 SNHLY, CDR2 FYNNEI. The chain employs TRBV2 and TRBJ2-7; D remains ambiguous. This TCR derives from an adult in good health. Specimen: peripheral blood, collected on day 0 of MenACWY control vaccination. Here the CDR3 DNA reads TGTGCCAGCAGTTATCAAGACGAGCAGTACTTC. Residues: CASSYQDEQYF.